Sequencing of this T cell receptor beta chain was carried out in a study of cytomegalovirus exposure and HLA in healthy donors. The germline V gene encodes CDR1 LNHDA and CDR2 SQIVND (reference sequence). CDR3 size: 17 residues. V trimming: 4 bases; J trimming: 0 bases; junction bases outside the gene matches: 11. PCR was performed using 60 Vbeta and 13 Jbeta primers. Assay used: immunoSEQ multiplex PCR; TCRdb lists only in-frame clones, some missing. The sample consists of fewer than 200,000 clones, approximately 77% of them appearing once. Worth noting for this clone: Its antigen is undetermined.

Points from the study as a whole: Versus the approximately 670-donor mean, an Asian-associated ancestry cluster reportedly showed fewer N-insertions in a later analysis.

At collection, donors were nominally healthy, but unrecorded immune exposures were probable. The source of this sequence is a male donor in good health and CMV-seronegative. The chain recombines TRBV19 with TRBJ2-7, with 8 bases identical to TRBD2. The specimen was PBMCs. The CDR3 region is CASSKGPSGTSSYEQYF. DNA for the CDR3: TGTGCCAGTAGTAAAGGGCCATCCGGGACTAGCTCCTACGAGCAGTACTTC.